The 8 T cell receptor beta chains listed next were all sequenced from one sample in a study of T cells after yellow fever vaccination. MiXCR was run by TCRdb on the 5' RACE reads, yielding one entry per CDR3 protein. The data show 250,000 or so distinct CDR3 sequences, approximately 3.8% seen once. The source material was PBMCs, sampled 15 days after the yellow fever booster vaccination. The receptors come from a man younger than 30 who received the YFV17D yellow fever vaccine.

This clonotype has ten or more counts. This chain uses TRBV2 with TRBJ1-2; tentatively, D is TRBD1 (5 bases). Germline V lookup: CDR1 SNHLY, CDR2 FYNNEI. This CDR3 comprises 17 residues. Trimming took 3 bases from V and 4 from J, leaving 21 bases between them. CDR3 residues: CASSESRGWQTRYGYTF. Here the CDR3 DNA reads TGTGCCAGCAGTGAGTCTAGGGGATGGCAGACTCGCTATGGCTACACCTTC.

This clonotype was seen at least ten times. V and J are TRBV3-1 and TRBJ2-5; D possibly matches TRBD1 or TRBD2 (5 bases each). The CDR3 totals 15 residues. V was cut by 4 bases and J by 6 bases, with 18 bases left in between. CDR1 and CDR2 from the germline V gene are LGHDT and YNNKEL (reference sequence). CDR3 residues: CASSLYPGRGQTQYF. The DNA of the CDR3 is TGTGCCAGCAGCCTCTATCCGGGCCGGGGACAGACCCAGTACTTC.

In its sample, this clonotype was seen many times. The gene calls are TRBV4-1 and TRBJ2-4; TRBD1 aligns across 9 bases. V gave up 2 bases and J gave up 2 bases; unmatched junction bases: 4. The CDR3 is 16 amino acids. Germline values: CDR1 MGHRA, CDR2 YSYEKL. In DNA, the CDR3 is TGCGCCAGCAGCCAACCGGGACAGGGCTCCAAAAACATTCAGTACTTC. Encoded protein: CASSQPGQGSKNIQYF.

This clonotype was observed many times. V and J are TRBV28 and TRBJ2-7; D remains ambiguous. CDR1 and CDR2 (germline): MDHEN, SYDVKM. The V gene lost 3 bases and the J gene lost 1 base, with 10 bases spanning the gap. The CDR3 loop spans 14 amino acids. CDR3 loop: CASSFHGISYEQYF. CDR3 coding DNA: TGTGCCAGCAGTTTTCATGGGATTTCCTACGAGCAGTACTTC.

In this sample, this clonotype turned up a few times. The rearrangement uses TRBV7-3 and TRBJ2-3; 9 bases are a match to TRBD2. V shed 2 bases and J 0 bases; nucleotides not matched to a gene: 12. The CDR3 is made up of 19 amino acids. CDR1 and CDR2 (germline): SGHTA, FQGTGA. CDR3 protein: CASSLLSGGPNTSTDTQYF. For the CDR3, the DNA is TGTGCCAGCAGCTTACTTAGCGGGGGCCCTAACACGAGCACAGATACGCAGTATTTT.

This clonotype was detected many times. This sequence joins TRBV5-1 and TRBJ1-6, with 7 bases lining up with TRBD1. Germline CDR1 SGHRS, CDR2 YFSETQ. The V and J ends lost 3 bases and 8 bases, in that order; junction bases with no gene match: 8. This CDR3 has 15 amino acids. The CDR3 DNA sequence: TGCGCCAGCAGCTCCCGGGGGGACAGTTATTCACCCCTCCACTTT. This encodes CASSSRGDSYSPLHF.

Ten or more counts support this clonotype. This chain uses TRBV5-1 with TRBJ2-3; 8 nucleotides match TRBD1. The CDR3 is 16 residues long. CDR1 and CDR2 (germline): SGHRS, YFSETQ. V lost 4 bases to trimming and J lost 2 bases; unmatched junction nucleotides: 9. As DNA, the CDR3 is TGCGCCAGCAGCCACTCAAGGACAGGGATCACAGATACGCAGTATTTT. Its translation is CASSHSRTGITDTQYF.

Ten or more counts support this clonotype. V and J are TRBV7-9 and TRBJ2-2; 7 bases align to TRBD1. From germline, CDR1 is SEHNR and CDR2 FQNEAQ (reference sequence). This CDR3 is built from 20 residues. V lost 5 bases and J lost 1; bases outside the gene matches: 19. CDR3 amino acids: CASSPPRDRVRTVNTGELFF. In DNA form, the CDR3 reads TGTGCCAGCAGCCCCCCCCGAGACAGGGTCCGAACCGTGAACACCGGGGAGCTGTTTTTT.